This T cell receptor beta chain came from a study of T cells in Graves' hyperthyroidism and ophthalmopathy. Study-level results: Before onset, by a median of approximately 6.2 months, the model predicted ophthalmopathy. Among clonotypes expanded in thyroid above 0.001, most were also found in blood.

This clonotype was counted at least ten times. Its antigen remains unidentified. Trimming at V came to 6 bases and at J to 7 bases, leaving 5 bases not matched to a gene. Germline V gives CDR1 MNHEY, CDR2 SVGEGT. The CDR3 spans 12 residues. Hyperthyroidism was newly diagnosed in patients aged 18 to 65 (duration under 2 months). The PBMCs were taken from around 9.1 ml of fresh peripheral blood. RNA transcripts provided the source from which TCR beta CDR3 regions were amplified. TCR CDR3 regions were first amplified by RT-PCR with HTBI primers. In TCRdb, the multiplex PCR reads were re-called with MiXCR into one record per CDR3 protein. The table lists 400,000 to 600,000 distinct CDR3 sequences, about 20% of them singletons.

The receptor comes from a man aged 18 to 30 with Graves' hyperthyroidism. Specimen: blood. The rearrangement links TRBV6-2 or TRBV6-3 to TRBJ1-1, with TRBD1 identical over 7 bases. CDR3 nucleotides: TGTGCCAGCAGACAGGGGCCGAATGAAGCTTTCTTT. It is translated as CASRQGPNEAFF.